Shown below are 5 T cell receptor beta chains from a single sample sequenced in a study of blood T cells in healthy people across ages. For the second PCR, which ran for about 7 to 11 cycles, a sample-barcoded 5' primer and a J-beta primer mix were used. TCRdb re-analysed the 5' RACE reads in MiXCR, keeping a single row per CDR3 protein. The data contain fewer than 2,000,000 distinct CDR3 sequences, about two fifths of them singletons. Material: blood. The receptors come from a human donor in good health.

For the CDR3, the DNA is TGTGCCAGCAGCTTTAGTTATAATGAAAAACTGTTTTTT. Translation: CASSFSYNEKLFF. This chain links TRBV5-6 with TRBJ1-4; D uncertain. The CDR3 sequence is 13 residues long. Trimming cost V 2 bases and J 4 bases, with 6 bases left between them. Germline V gives CDR1 SGHDT, CDR2 YYEEEE.

The chain employs TRBV6-1 and TRBJ2-1; 14 bases match TRBD2. Germline trimming cut 4 bases from V and 10 bases from J; bases unmatched to any gene: 6. The germline V gene has CDR1 MNHNS and CDR2 SASEGT. This CDR3 spans 15 amino acids. The CDR3, as DNA: TGTGCCAGCAGTGTGACTAGCGGGGGGGCAAGGGAGCAGTTCTTC. Residues: CASSVTSGGAREQFF.

The chain couples TRBV3-1 to TRBJ2-1, with D unclear. CDR1 is LGHDT and CDR2 is YNNKEL in the germline V gene (reference sequence). Trimming pared 0 bases from V and 0 bases from J, leaving 9 bases between. The CDR3 has 16 residues. Here the CDR3 DNA reads TGTGCCAGCAGCCAAGATCCCCGCACCTCCTACAATGAGCAGTTCTTC. Translation gives CASSQDPRTSYNEQFF.

V and J are TRBV3-1 and TRBJ2-7; the D is unclear. The CDR3 is 14 amino acids. Germline V gene lookup returns CDR1 LGHDT and CDR2 YNNKEL (reference sequence). V shed 0 bases and J shed 4 bases, with 10 bases lying between them. This CDR3 is CASSQELAFYEQYF. The CDR3 DNA is TGTGCCAGCAGCCAAGAACTGGCGTTTTACGAGCAGTACTTC.

The genes are TRBV5-1 and TRBJ2-1, with 10 bases identical to TRBD2. CDR3 length equals 21 residues. Per germline, CDR1 SGHRS and CDR2 YFSETQ. Trimming took 2 bases from V and 1 from J; bases not matched to a gene: 18. CDR3 sequence (DNA): TGCGCCAGCAGCTTCCCCTTAGCGGGGGGTCCAAAACAAGCGTCCTACAATGAGCAGTTCTTC. It translates to CASSFPLAGGPKQASYNEQFF.